A single count supports the clone carrying this T cell receptor (beta chain). Its antigen is unknown. This record comes from a study of neoadjuvant anti-PD-1 for oral cavity cancer. General observations from the study: Pretreatment Treg/Th17 ratio correlated inversely with post-treatment tumor clonality.

Time point defined: after neoadjuvant nivolumab, at surgical resection. Some clones are missing from TCRdb's copy, which holds only in-frame ones; the method was immunoSEQ multiplex PCR. The sample yields 8,000 or so clones, 70% seen once. This receptor was identified in a person aged 35 to 85 with oral cavity squamous cell carcinoma. Sequences were derived from PBMCs, sampled after nivolumab (anti-PD-1) treatment.

CDR3: CASSYSQGLNYGYTF. The CDR3 coding sequence is TGTGCCAGCAGTTACTCTCAGGGGCTGAACTATGGCTACACCTTC. This rearrangement joins TRBV6-5 to TRBJ1-2; maybe TRBD1 (6 bases). CDR1 MNHEY and CDR2 SVGAGI come from the germline V gene. Between the trimmed V and J ends, which lost 0 bases and 2 bases, there was a span of 10 bases. The CDR3 has 15 amino acids.